The clone carrying this TCR beta chain was seen a few times. These data come from a study of cytomegalovirus exposure and HLA in healthy donors. The PCR employed 60 Vbeta primers together with 13 Jbeta primers. Generated by immunoSEQ multiplex PCR, the TCRdb table keeps only in-frame clones and is missing some. The sample consists of 150,000 to 200,000 clones, roughly 80% of them appearing once. There are 17 residues in the CDR3. Germline trimming cut 4 bases from V and 4 bases from J; bases unmatched to any gene: 7. Germline V gene sequence: CDR1 MGHRA, CDR2 YSYEKL. The sequence was obtained from a female donor in good health and CMV-seronegative. The chain carries TRBV4-1 and TRBJ2-1; TRBD2 aligns across 13 bases. Sequencing was carried out using PBMCs. The CDR3 protein is CASSRMGTSGMYNEQFF. The CDR3 DNA reads TGCGCCAGCAGCCGGATGGGGACTAGCGGGATGTACAATGAGCAGTTCTTC.